The source of this T cell receptor (beta chain) is a study of blood T cells in healthy people across ages. The study, taken as a whole, reports: For the donors, CMV status was unknown and possibly confounded expanded clonotype changes.

V was trimmed by 5 bases and J by 3 bases, leaving 16 bases between them. The CDR3 has 16 residues. Germline V CDR1 and CDR2: SEHNR, FQNEAQ (reference sequence). A second roughly 6 to 12 cycle PCR used barcoded and J-beta primers. One entry per CDR3 protein results from TCRdb running MiXCR on the 5' RACE reads. The profile shows fewer than 1 million distinct CDR3 sequences, 40% to 50% of them singletons. This clonotype was observed a handful of times. Its antigen is currently unknown. The specimen was blood. The J gene is TRBJ1-4, the V gene TRBV7-9, with D uncertain. This receptor was obtained from a man aged 55 to 70 in good health. The CDR3 loop is CASSDTDRGSNEKLFF. The CDR3 DNA reads as TGTGCCAGCAGCGACACAGACCGCGGATCTAATGAAAAACTGTTTTTT.